Each of the 32 T cell receptor beta chains below was sequenced from the same sample in a study of T cells in Graves' hyperthyroidism and ophthalmopathy. Amplified TCR beta CDR3 regions came from RNA transcripts. HTBI primers were employed in a first-round RT-PCR of the TCR CDR3. TCRdb redid the calling of the multiplex PCR reads with MiXCR, one entry per CDR3 protein. The table includes some 360,000 distinct CDR3 sequences, 11% to 15% detected once. Material for sequencing was blood. All receptors come from a woman aged 55 to 70 with Graves' hyperthyroidism.

This clonotype was seen more than once but under ten times. The chain links TRBV6-1 to TRBJ2-3; TRBD1 might be the D (7 bases). Trimming took 5 bases from V and 14 from J, leaving 14 bases between them. Germline V lookup: CDR1 MNHNS, CDR2 SASEGT. The CDR3 consists of 11 residues. CDR3 amino acids: CASSWQGGLYF. CDR3 sequence (DNA): TGTGCCAGCAGTTGGCAGGGGGGCCTGTATTTT.

This clonotype was seen a few times. The rearrangement links TRBV20-1 to TRBJ2-1, with D possibly called TRBD1 or TRBD2 (5 bases each). The CDR3 has 17 residues. Trimming removed 2 bases from V and 3 bases from J, with 20 bases in between. Germline V gene sequence: CDR1 DFQATT, CDR2 SNEGSKA (reference sequence). As DNA, the CDR3 is TGCAGTGCTAGACTCCCCTTTGGGGGAGATGTCTACAATGAGCAGTTCTTC. Amino acids: CSARLPFGGDVYNEQFF.

This clonotype was found many times. The rearrangement links TRBV10-1 to TRBJ1-1, with a tentative D call TRBD1 (5 bases). Trimming took off 0 bases at V and 5 bases at J, with 10 bases between the two ends. The CDR3 totals 14 residues. CDR1 and CDR2 from the germline V gene are WNHNN and SYGVQD (reference sequence). DNA for the CDR3: TGCGCCAGCAGTGAGTCCAGGGAGTTGACTGAAGCTTTCTTT. It is translated as CASSESRELTEAFF.

The chain employs TRBV10-3 and TRBJ1-1, with no clear D. The CDR3 runs 13 residues. Germline V gene data show CDR1 as ENHRY and CDR2 as SYGVKD. Trimming took 3 bases from V and 5 from J, leaving 10 bases between them. CDR3 bases: TGTGCCATCAGTGAAACTTTGGGTACTGAAGCTTTCTTT. It encodes CAISETLGTEAFF.

This clonotype occurred many times. The chain links TRBV28 to TRBJ2-5; D is possibly TRBD1 (6 bases). Trimming stripped 7 bases from V and 3 bases from J, with 15 bases between. This CDR3 comprises 14 residues. CDR1 MDHEN and CDR2 SYDVKM come from the germline V gene. CDR3 nucleotide sequence: TGTGCCAGCACCCTTGGGGGCAGGGAAGAGACCCAGTACTTC. Amino acid sequence: CASTLGGREETQYF.

J is TRBJ1-1 and V is TRBV28; D not resolved. CDR1 and CDR2 (germline): MDHEN, SYDVKM. The V end was cut by 2 bases, the J end by 0 bases, with 10 bases between. This CDR3 contains 15 residues. CDR3 in amino acids: CASSLRGTLNTEAFF. As DNA, the CDR3 is TGTGCCAGCAGTTTAAGAGGCACTTTGAACACTGAAGCTTTCTTT. Together with reference TRBV28 and TRBJ1-1, the CDR3 gives the full variable domain: DVKVTQSSRYLVKRTGEKVFLECVQDMDHENMFWYRQDPGLGLRLIYFSYDVKMKEKGDIPEGYSVSREKKERFSLILESASTNQTSMYLCASSLRGTLNTEAFFGQGTRLTVV.

This clonotype was recorded many times. The rearrangement joins TRBV5-1 to TRBJ2-7, with TRBD1 identical over 10 bases. This CDR3 comprises 14 residues. Germline values: CDR1 SGHRS, CDR2 YFSETQ. The trim removed 4 bases at V and 5 bases at J, leaving 6 bases unmatched. CDR3 amino acids: CASSLIGQGDEQYF. The DNA of the CDR3 is TGCGCCAGCAGCCTGATTGGACAGGGGGACGAGCAGTACTTC.

The table lists this clonotype with a few counts. The J gene is TRBJ2-5, the V gene TRBV6-1; D perhaps matches TRBD1 (6 bases). The CDR3 covers 13 residues. Germline CDR1 MNHNS, CDR2 SASEGT. Trimming pared 6 bases from V and 5 bases from J, leaving 13 bases between. CDR3 region: CASRKQGSETQYF. The CDR3 DNA is TGTGCCAGCAGGAAACAGGGTTCGGAGACCCAGTACTTC.

The chain carries TRBV28 and TRBJ2-3, with 9 bases matching TRBD2. Looked up from germline, CDR1 is MDHEN and CDR2 is SYDVKM. V dropped 4 bases and J dropped 8; count of bases not matched to a gene: 10. CDR3 length: 15 residues. Here the CDR3 reads CASSSAGGGAGTQYF. CDR3 nucleotide sequence: TGTGCCAGCAGTTCGGCGGGGGGGGGGGCTGGTACGCAGTATTTT.

This clonotype was seen ten or more times. The chain joins TRBV2 to TRBJ2-5, with 10 bases identical to TRBD1. The junction had 5 bases not matched to a gene; V was cut back by 5 bases and J by 5 bases. Germline V gives CDR1 SNHLY, CDR2 FYNNEI. The CDR3 loop spans 14 amino acids. The CDR3 nucleotides read TGTGCCAGCAGTACTCGGACAGGGGGGGAGACCCAGTACTTC. Translating it yields CASSTRTGGETQYF. The entire variable domain, with the rest obtained from reference TRBV2 and TRBJ2-5, is as follows: EPEVTQTPSHQVTQMGQEVILRCVPISNHLYFYWYRQILGQKVEFLVSFYNNEISEKSEIFDDQFSVERPDGSNFTLKIRSTKLEDSAMYFCASSTRTGGETQYFGPGTRLLVL.

As DNA, the CDR3 is TGTGCCAGCTCACCCGGGGACTCAAGCGGTGGAGAGACCCAGTACTTC. Translation gives CASSPGDSSGGETQYF. V and J are TRBV18 and TRBJ2-5; D might be TRBD2 (6 bases). CDR1 is KGHSH and CDR2 is LQKENI in the germline V gene. V dropped 3 bases and J dropped 4 bases, with 18 bases sitting between them. The CDR3 is 16 residues long.

On this clonotype: No conserved phenylalanine or tryptophan is present at the end of the CDR3, so a read error is the likely explanation. The chain combines TRBV20-1 with TRBJ2-1; 8 positions agree with TRBD2. The J call is doubtful: the DNA matches TRBJ2-7 better. This CDR3 region has 14 residues. Germline V gene data show CDR1 as DFQATT and CDR2 as SNEGSKA (reference sequence). This CDR3 reads CSAREPGTRNEQYL. In nucleotides, the CDR3 is TGCAGTGCTAGAGAACCCGGGACTAGGAATGAGCAGTACCTC.

In this sample, this clonotype turned up a few times. The chain joins TRBV24-1 to TRBJ1-2; the D gene is possibly TRBD1 (5 bases). Germline assignment: CDR1 KGHDR and CDR2 SFDVKD. The V end lost 5 bases, the J end lost 7 bases, and 13 bases lay between the germline ends. CDR3 length equals 13 residues. The CDR3 DNA follows: TGTGCCACCAGTGGTTACACGACAGCTGGCTACACCTTC. Residues: CATSGYTTAGYTF.

This clonotype was seen many times. V and J are TRBV7-8 and TRBJ1-2; D unresolved. The ends were cut back, 5 bases at V and 2 bases at J, with 6 bases in the middle. The CDR3 is made up of 12 amino acids. Germline CDR1 is SGHVS and CDR2 is FQNEAQ. CDR3 residues: CASSDGNYGYTF. CDR3 nucleotide sequence: TGTGCCAGCAGCGACGGAAACTATGGCTACACCTTC.

This clonotype has at least ten counts. The chain carries TRBV2 and TRBJ1-2; weak D call: TRBD1 (5 bases). The length of the CDR3 is 14 residues. The ends were cut back, 2 bases at V and 8 bases at J, with 15 bases in the middle. Germline V gene sequence: CDR1 SNHLY, CDR2 FYNNEI. CDR3 amino acids: CASSEHGAGYGYTF. The CDR3 coding sequence is TGTGCCAGCAGTGAACACGGGGCAGGTTACGGCTACACCTTC.

The sample holds many counts of this clonotype. The chain links TRBV24-1 to TRBJ2-1; 13 nucleotides agree with TRBD2. Losses at the gene ends were 6 bases for V and 3 bases for J; bases not matched to a gene: 13. CDR1 and CDR2 from the germline V gene are KGHDR and SFDVKD. The CDR3 is 19 residues long. DNA for the CDR3: TGTGCCACCAGTACTGACGACCCGGGACTAGCGGGGTACTACAATGAGCAGTTCTTC. Its protein product is CATSTDDPGLAGYYNEQFF.

This clonotype was counted many times. V gene TRBV11-3 combines with J gene TRBJ2-3, with 7 bases identical to TRBD2. The CDR3 sequence is 14 residues long. V lost 7 bases to trimming and J lost 2 bases; unmatched junction nucleotides: 6. Per germline, CDR1 SGHNT and CDR2 YENEEA. The CDR3 here is CASTGGGVTDTQYF. CDR3 coding DNA: TGTGCCAGCACTGGGGGAGGGGTCACAGATACGCAGTATTTT.

This clonotype appeared a few times. The V call is TRBV6-5, the J call TRBJ1-5, with D uncertain. Germline-derived CDR1 and CDR2 are MNHEY and SVGAGI. This CDR3 has 16 residues. The V end was cut by 2 bases, the J end by 0 bases, with 11 bases between. In DNA form, the CDR3 reads TGTGCCAGCAGTTACCTGACGGCCTATAGCAATCAGCCCCAGCATTTT. Its protein is CASSYLTAYSNQPQHF.

This clonotype appeared a few times. J is TRBJ2-5 and V is TRBV7-2; 10 nucleotides agree with TRBD2. The CDR3 contains 16 residues. J gave up 4 bases and V 1 base, and 6 bases lay outside the gene matches. CDR1 is SGHTA, CDR2 FQGNSA, per germline. The CDR3 DNA is TGTGCCAGCAGCTTAGTTCTAGCGGGAGAAGGAGAGACCCAGTACTTC. This gives the protein CASSLVLAGEGETQYF.

This clonotype was picked up many times. The chain combines TRBV30 with TRBJ2-7, with TRBD2 as a possible D gene (5 bases). Germline loops: CDR1 GTSNPN, CDR2 SVGIG (reference sequence). The CDR3 contains 12 residues. V was pared by 3 bases and J by 4 bases, with 10 bases between. DNA of the CDR3: TGTGCCTGGAGCGGGGTAGAATACGAGCAGTACTTC. It yields the protein CAWSGVEYEQYF.

The sample holds many counts of this clonotype. J is TRBJ2-3 and V is TRBV7-2, with D maybe TRBD1 (6 bases). The CDR3 consists of 14 residues. CDR1 SGHTA and CDR2 FQGNSA come from the germline V gene. The germline V and J ends were trimmed by 4 bases and 2 bases, with 10 bases remaining between them. CDR3: CASSWDIDTDTQYF. The DNA of the CDR3 is TGTGCCAGCAGCTGGGACATAGACACAGATACGCAGTATTTT.

Many counts were recorded for this clonotype. CDR3 sequence: CASRPGTGGEQYF. CDR3 in DNA: TGTGCCAGCAGACCAGGGACAGGGGGCGAGCAGTACTTC. V is TRBV27 and J is TRBJ2-7; 11 bases are a match to TRBD1. With V trimmed by 6 bases and J by 6 bases, 4 bases remained unmatched. CDR3 length equals 13 residues. The germline gives CDR1 MNHEY, CDR2 SMNVEV (reference sequence).

The sample holds many counts of this clonotype. V usage is TRBV2 and J usage is TRBJ2-7; D is possibly TRBD1 (5 bases). The CDR3 extends over 13 amino acids. Germline CDR1 and CDR2: SNHLY and FYNNEI. Between the trimmed V and J ends, which lost 4 bases and 2 bases, there was a span of 9 bases. DNA for the CDR3: TGTGCCAGCAGTGGGAGACAGACCTACGAGCAGTACTTC. This encodes CASSGRQTYEQYF.

The CDR3 here is CASSPMEQYF. The CDR3 DNA follows: TGCGCCAGCAGCCCTATGGAGCAGTACTTC. The chain uses TRBV4-1 and TRBJ2-7; D is unresolved. V was trimmed by 4 bases and J by 7 bases, leaving 5 bases between them. The length of the CDR3 is 10 residues. From germline, CDR1 is MGHRA and CDR2 YSYEKL.

This clonotype was seen more than once but under ten times. This sequence joins TRBV9 and TRBJ1-1; D not certain. Trimming took off 4 bases at V and 11 bases at J, with 12 bases between the two ends. The CDR3 is 11 residues long. Germline V CDR1 and CDR2: SGDLS, YYNGEE. CDR3 amino acids: CASSPDVLAFF. The CDR3, as DNA: TGTGCCAGCAGCCCGGATGTTCTGGCTTTCTTT. The variable domain in full, with the rest retrieved from reference TRBV9 and TRBJ1-1, is DSGVTQTPKHLITATGQRVTLRCSPRSGDLSVYWYQQSLDQGLQFLIQYYNGEERAKGNILERFSAQQFPDLHSELNLSSLELGDSALYFCASSPDVLAFFGQGTRLTVV.

There are a few counts of this clonotype. The genes are TRBV3-1 and TRBJ2-1, with 10 bases aligning to TRBD2. After removal of 0 bases from V and 1 base from J, the junction contained 15 bases not matched to a gene. In germline, CDR1 is LGHDT, CDR2 YNNKEL (reference sequence). The CDR3 extends over 21 amino acids. The CDR3 spells CASSQDGLAEPTVGSYNEQFF. The CDR3 coding sequence is TGTGCCAGCAGCCAAGATGGACTAGCGGAACCCACTGTAGGGTCCTACAATGAGCAGTTCTTC.

The chain has TRBV30 and TRBJ1-2; 10 nucleotides match TRBD1. V gave up 7 bases and J gave up 5 bases; unmatched junction bases: 10. Germline values: CDR1 GTSNPN, CDR2 SVGIG (reference sequence). The CDR3 sequence is 14 residues long. The CDR3 bases are TGTGCCTACACCCCGACAGGGGGCGTATATGGCTACACCTTC. It translates to CAYTPTGGVYGYTF.

This clonotype was recorded a few times. V is TRBV13 and J is TRBJ2-7; 8 nucleotides line up with TRBD1. The CDR3 runs to 16 residues. Germline V lookup: CDR1 PRHDT, CDR2 FYEKMQ (reference sequence). V shed 0 bases, J shed 4 bases, and the junction held 8 bases outside the gene matches. The CDR3 sequence: CASSLGDPGQGYEQYF. The CDR3 DNA is TGTGCCAGCAGCTTAGGGGACCCCGGACAGGGTTACGAGCAGTACTTC.

This clonotype showed up many times. The V gene is TRBV18, the J gene TRBJ2-2; D is unresolved. This CDR3 region has 15 residues. Looked up from germline, CDR1 is KGHSH and CDR2 is LQKENI. Trimming pared 6 bases from V and 7 bases from J, leaving 18 bases between. The CDR3: CASSQAWSRSGELFF. The CDR3 DNA reads as TGTGCCAGCTCTCAAGCGTGGTCCCGGAGCGGGGAGCTGTTTTTT.

This clonotype has ten or more counts. This chain connects TRBV6-9 to TRBJ2-1, with 14 bases fitting TRBD2. Germline CDR1 is MNHGY and CDR2 is SVAAGI. Germline trimming cut 2 bases from V and 8 bases from J; bases unmatched to any gene: 17. The CDR3 consists of 20 residues. In DNA form, the CDR3 reads TGTGCCAGCAGTTATAATCGCACCGGGACTAGCGGGAGTGCTATCCATGAGCAGTTCTTC. This sequence encodes CASSYNRTGTSGSAIHEQFF.

The chain couples TRBV7-9 to TRBJ2-7, with D maybe TRBD2 (5 bases). The ends were cut back, 7 bases at V and 0 bases at J, with 13 bases in the middle. CDR3 length equals 14 residues. Germline-derived CDR1 and CDR2 are SEHNR and FQNEAQ (reference sequence). Here the CDR3 DNA reads TGTGCCAGCAATGCGGAGGCAGGCTCCTACGAGCAGTACTTC. It specifies CASNAEAGSYEQYF.

The rearrangement joins TRBV4-1 to TRBJ1-4; D gene uncertain. Germline V gene lookup returns CDR1 MGHRA and CDR2 YSYEKL. The CDR3 loop spans 16 amino acids. V gave up 0 bases and J gave up 0 bases, with 8 bases separating them. CDR3 DNA sequence: TGCGCCAGCAGCCAAGATTTCGCTGCAACTAATGAAAAACTGTTTTTT. It yields the protein CASSQDFAATNEKLFF.